This T cell receptor beta chain is drawn from a study of cytomegalovirus exposure and HLA in healthy donors. Whole-study context: An early data release held 75 million to 100 million unique TCRs from HLA-typed donors. Study-level results: Upon later analysis, HLA-associated TCR beta chains proved more clonally expanded than other, equally common chains. Rare TCR sequences dominated, though some public TCRs recurred in many donors. Confirmation was obtained in vitro that a few CMV-associated chains are specific for CMV antigens.

In germline, CDR1 is SGHDT, CDR2 YYEEEE. V lost 0 bases to trimming and J lost 12 bases, with 9 bases between them. This CDR3 contains 11 residues. Details on this clone: What it recognizes is unknown.

This PCR relied on a set of 60 Vbeta primers and 13 Jbeta primers. Repertoires were generated with immunoSEQ multiplex PCR, while TCRdb's copy carries only in-frame clones and drops some. The table includes about 130,000 clones, 75% to 90% detected once. The receptor was isolated from a woman between 35 and 50 years old in good health and CMV-seronegative. The material sequenced was PBMCs. The chain has TRBV5-6 and TRBJ1-2, with TRBD1 as a possible D gene (6 bases). This chain's CDR3 is CASSLGGGHTF. CDR3 DNA sequence: TGTGCCAGCAGCTTGGGCGGGGGCCACACCTTC.